This TCR beta chain was captured in a study of PD-1 blockade in classical Hodgkin lymphoma. Each patient experienced a relapse that followed autologous stem cell transplantation, and brentuximab vedotin exposure varied. Magnetic negative selection, applied to thawed PBMCs, was used to isolate the CD8+ T cells. CDR1 is SGHTA and CDR2 is FQGNSA in the germline V gene. The CDR3 extends over 17 amino acids. V lost 4 bases to trimming and J lost 2 bases; unmatched junction nucleotides: 10. The method was immunoSEQ multiplex PCR; TCRdb's version includes in-frame clones alone and lacks a portion of them. The repertoire holds about 5,000 clones, about four fifths seen once, with about 9.3% in the top ten.

This receptor was taken from a human donor with classical Hodgkin lymphoma. The material sequenced was CD8+ T cells from blood, taken at baseline. The rearrangement joins TRBV7-2 to TRBJ2-7; 11 nucleotides line up with TRBD2. The CDR3 is CASSYPSSGGPTYEQYF. The CDR3 DNA follows: TGTGCCAGCAGCTACCCCTCTAGCGGGGGGCCGACCTACGAGCAGTACTTC.